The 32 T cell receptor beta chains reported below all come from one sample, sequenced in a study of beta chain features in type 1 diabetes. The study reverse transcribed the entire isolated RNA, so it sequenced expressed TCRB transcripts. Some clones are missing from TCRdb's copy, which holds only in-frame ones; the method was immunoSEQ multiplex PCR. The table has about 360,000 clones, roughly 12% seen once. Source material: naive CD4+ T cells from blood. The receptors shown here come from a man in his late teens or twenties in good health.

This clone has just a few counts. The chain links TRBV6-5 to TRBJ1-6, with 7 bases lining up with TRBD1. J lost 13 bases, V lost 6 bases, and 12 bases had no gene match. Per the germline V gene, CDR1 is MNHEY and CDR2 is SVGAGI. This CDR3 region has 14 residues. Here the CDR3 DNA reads TGTGCCAGCAGGAACGACAGGGTCATCGGCCCCCTCCACTTT. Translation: CASRNDRVIGPLHF.

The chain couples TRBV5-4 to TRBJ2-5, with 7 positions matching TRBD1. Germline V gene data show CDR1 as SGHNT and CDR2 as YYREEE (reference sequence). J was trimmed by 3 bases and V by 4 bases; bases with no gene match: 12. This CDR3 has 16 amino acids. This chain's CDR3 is CASSPLSWDSKETQYF. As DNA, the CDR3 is TGTGCCAGCAGCCCGCTCAGCTGGGACAGTAAAGAGACCCAGTACTTC.

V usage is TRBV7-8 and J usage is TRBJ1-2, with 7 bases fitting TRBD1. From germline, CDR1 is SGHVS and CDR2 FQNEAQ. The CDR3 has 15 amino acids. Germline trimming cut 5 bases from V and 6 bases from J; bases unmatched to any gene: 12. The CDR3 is CASSLEGARWDGYTF. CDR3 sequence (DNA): TGTGCCAGCAGCCTCGAGGGGGCGAGATGGGATGGCTACACCTTC.

CDR3 sequence: CAWNPGLPNEKLFF. CDR3 in DNA: TGTGCCTGGAACCCGGGGTTACCTAATGAAAAACTGTTTTTT. The chain recombines TRBV30 with TRBJ1-4, with D uncertain. V was cut by 4 bases and J by 3 bases, with 12 bases left in between. CDR3 length: 14 amino acids. Per the germline V gene, CDR1 is GTSNPN and CDR2 is SVGIG (reference sequence).

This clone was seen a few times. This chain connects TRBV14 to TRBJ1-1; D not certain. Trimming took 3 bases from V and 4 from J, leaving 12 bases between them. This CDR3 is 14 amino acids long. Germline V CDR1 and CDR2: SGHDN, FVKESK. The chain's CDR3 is CASSQVQWSTEAFF. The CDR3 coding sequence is TGTGCCAGCAGCCAGGTTCAATGGAGCACTGAAGCTTTCTTT.

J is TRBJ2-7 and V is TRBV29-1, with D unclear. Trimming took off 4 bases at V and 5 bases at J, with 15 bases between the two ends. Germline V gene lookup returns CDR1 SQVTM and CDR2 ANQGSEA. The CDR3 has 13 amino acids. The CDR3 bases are TGCAGCGTTGGTCCTAGATTAAAGGACGAGCAGTACTTC. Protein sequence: CSVGPRLKDEQYF.

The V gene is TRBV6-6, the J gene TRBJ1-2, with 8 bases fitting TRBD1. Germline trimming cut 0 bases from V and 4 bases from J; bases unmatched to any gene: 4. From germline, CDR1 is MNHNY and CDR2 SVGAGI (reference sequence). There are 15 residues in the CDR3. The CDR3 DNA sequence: TGTGCCAGCAGTTACTCAAGGACAGGGAGCTATGGCTACACCTTC. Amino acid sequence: CASSYSRTGSYGYTF.

In DNA, the CDR3 is TGTGCCAGCAGTGATCGGGACAGGGGGTCGAATTCACCCCTCCACTTT. It codes for CASSDRDRGSNSPLHF. The chain is built from TRBV6-1 and TRBJ1-6; 11 nucleotides line up with TRBD1. CDR3 size: 16 residues. V trimming: 3 bases; J trimming: 7 bases; junction bases outside the gene matches: 5. Germline V CDR1 and CDR2: MNHNS, SASEGT.

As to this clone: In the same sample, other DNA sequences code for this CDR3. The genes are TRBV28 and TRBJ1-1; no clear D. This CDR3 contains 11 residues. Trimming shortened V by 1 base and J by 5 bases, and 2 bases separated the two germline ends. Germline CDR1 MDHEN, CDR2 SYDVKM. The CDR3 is CASSLSTEAFF. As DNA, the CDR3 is TGTGCCAGCAGTTTATCTACTGAAGCTTTCTTT. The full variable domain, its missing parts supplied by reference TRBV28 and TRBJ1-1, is DVKVTQSSRYLVKRTGEKVFLECVQDMDHENMFWYRQDPGLGLRLIYFSYDVKMKEKGDIPEGYSVSREKKERFSLILESASTNQTSMYLCASSLSTEAFFGQGTRLTVV.

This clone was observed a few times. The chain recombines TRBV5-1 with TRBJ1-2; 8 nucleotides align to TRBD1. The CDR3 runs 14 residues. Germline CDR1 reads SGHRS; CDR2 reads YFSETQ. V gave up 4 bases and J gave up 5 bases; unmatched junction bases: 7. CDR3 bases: TGCGCCAGCAGCGGGACGGACAGGGCATATGGCTACACCTTC. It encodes CASSGTDRAYGYTF.

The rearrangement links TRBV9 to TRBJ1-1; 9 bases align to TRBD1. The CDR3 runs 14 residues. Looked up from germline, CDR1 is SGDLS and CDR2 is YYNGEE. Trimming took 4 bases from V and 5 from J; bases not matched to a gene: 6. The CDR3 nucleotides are TGTGCCAGCAGCACCAGGACAGGGGAGACTGAAGCTTTCTTT. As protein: CASSTRTGETEAFF.

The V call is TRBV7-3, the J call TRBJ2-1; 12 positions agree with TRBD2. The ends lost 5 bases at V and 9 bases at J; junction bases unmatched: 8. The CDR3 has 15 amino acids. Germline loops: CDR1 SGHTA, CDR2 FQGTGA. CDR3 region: CASSTRLAGDREQFF. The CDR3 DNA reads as TGTGCCAGCAGCACCCGACTAGCGGGGGATCGTGAGCAGTTCTTC. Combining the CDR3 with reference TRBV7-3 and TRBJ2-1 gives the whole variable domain GAGVSQTPSNKVTEKGKYVELRCDPISGHTALYWYRQSLGQGPEFLIYFQGTGAADDSGLPNDRFFAVRPEGSVSTLKIQRTERGDSAVYLCASSTRLAGDREQFFGPGTRLTVL.

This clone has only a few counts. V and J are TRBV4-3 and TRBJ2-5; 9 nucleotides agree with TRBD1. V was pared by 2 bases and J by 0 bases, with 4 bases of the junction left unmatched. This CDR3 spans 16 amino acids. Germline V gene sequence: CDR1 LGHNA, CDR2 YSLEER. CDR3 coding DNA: TGCGCCAGCAGCCAAACCGGGACAGGGTACCAAGAGACCCAGTACTTC. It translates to CASSQTGTGYQETQYF.

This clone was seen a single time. This CDR3 is CASSSSGGEVDTQYF. CDR3 DNA: TGTGCCAGCAGCTCCAGTGGGGGGGAGGTAGATACGCAGTATTTT. V gene TRBV4-2 combines with J gene TRBJ2-3, with 7 bases matching TRBD2. The CDR3 runs to 15 residues. The germline CDR1 and CDR2 sequences are LGHNA and YNFKEQ. The trim removed 5 bases at V and 5 bases at J, leaving 10 bases unmatched.

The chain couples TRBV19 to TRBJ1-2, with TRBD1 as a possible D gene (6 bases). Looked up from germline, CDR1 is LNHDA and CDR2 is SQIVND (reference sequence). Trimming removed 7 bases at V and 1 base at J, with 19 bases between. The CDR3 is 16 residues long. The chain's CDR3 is CASTSTRGALNYGYTF. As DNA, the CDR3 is TGTGCCAGTACCTCAACCCGGGGGGCTCTTAACTATGGCTACACCTTC.

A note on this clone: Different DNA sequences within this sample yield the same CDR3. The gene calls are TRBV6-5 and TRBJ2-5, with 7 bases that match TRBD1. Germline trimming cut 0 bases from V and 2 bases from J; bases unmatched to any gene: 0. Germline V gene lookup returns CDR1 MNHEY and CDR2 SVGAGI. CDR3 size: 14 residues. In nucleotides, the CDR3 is TGTGCCAGCAGTTACTCGACAGGGCAAGAGACCCAGTACTTC. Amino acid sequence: CASSYSTGQETQYF.

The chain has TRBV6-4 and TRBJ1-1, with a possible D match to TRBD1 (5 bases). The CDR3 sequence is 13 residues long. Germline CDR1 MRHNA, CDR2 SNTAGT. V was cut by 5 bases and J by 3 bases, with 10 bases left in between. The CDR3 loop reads CASSPREDTEAFF. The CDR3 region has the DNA TGTGCCAGCAGTCCCAGGGAGGACACTGAAGCTTTCTTT.

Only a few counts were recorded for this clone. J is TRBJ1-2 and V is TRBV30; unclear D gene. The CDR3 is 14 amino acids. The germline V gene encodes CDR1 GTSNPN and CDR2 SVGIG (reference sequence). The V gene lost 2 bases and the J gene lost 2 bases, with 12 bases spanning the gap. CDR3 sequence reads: CAWSRRSTNYGYTF. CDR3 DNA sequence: TGTGCCTGGAGTCGTCGGTCAACCAACTATGGCTACACCTTC.

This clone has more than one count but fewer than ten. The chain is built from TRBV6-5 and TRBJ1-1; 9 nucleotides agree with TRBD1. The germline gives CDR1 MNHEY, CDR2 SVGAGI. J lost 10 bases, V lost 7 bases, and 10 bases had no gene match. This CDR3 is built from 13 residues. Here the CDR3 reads CASTQRTGDPAFF. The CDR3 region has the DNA TGTGCCAGCACCCAAAGGACAGGGGATCCAGCTTTCTTT.

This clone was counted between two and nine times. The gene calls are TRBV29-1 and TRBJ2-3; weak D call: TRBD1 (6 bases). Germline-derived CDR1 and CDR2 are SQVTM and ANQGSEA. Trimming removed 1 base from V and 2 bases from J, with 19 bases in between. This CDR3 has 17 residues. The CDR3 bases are TGCAGCGTTGAAGGCGCCGTATCCACAGGGCCCACAGATACGCAGTATTTT. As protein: CSVEGAVSTGPTDTQYF.

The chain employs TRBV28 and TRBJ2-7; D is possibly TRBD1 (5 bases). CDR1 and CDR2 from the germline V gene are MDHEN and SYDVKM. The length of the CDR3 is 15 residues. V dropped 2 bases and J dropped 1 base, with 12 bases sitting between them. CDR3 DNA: TGTGCCAGCAGTTTAATGCAGGGAACATCCTACGAGCAGTACTTC. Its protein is CASSLMQGTSYEQYF.

CDR3 DNA sequence: TGTGCCAGCAGCCAAGACAGGGGCAATCAGCCCCAGCATTTT. Protein: CASSQDRGNQPQHF. This chain joins TRBV5-4 and TRBJ1-5, with TRBD1 matching over 7 bases. With 4 bases clipped from V and 2 bases from J, the junction kept 3 bases outside the gene matches. Germline V gene data show CDR1 as SGHNT and CDR2 as YYREEE (reference sequence). This CDR3 is built from 14 residues.

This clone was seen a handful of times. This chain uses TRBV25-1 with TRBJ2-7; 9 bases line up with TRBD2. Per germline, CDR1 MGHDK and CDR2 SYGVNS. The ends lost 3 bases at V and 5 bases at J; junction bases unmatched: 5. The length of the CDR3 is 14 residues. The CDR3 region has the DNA TGTGCCAGCAGTGAGGCGGGGGGGAGAGACGAGCAGTACTTC. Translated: CASSEAGGRDEQYF.

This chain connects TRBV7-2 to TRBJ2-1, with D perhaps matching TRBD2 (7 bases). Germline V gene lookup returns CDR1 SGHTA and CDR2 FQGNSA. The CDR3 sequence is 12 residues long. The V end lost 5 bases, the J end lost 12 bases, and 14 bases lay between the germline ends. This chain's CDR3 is CASSKAGAGQFF. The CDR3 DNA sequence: TGTGCCAGCAGCAAGGCGGGGGCGGGGCAGTTCTTC.

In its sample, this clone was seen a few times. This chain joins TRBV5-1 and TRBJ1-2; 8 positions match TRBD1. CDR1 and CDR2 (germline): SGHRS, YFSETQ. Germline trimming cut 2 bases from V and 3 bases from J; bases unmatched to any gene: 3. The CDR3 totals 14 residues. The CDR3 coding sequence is TGCGCCAGCAGCTTATCACAGGGGGACTATGGCTACACCTTC. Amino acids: CASSLSQGDYGYTF.

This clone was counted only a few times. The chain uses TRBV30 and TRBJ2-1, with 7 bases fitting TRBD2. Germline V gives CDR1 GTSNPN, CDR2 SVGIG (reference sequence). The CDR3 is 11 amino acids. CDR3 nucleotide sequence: TGTGCGCGGGGGTTGGGCTATGAGCAGTTCTTC. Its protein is CARGLGYEQFF.

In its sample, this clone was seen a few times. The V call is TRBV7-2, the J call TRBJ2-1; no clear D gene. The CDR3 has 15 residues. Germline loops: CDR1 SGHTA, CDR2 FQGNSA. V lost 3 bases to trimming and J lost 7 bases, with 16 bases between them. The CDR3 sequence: CASSFNGPRLNEQFF. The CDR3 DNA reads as TGTGCCAGCAGCTTTAACGGTCCTCGGTTGAATGAGCAGTTCTTC.

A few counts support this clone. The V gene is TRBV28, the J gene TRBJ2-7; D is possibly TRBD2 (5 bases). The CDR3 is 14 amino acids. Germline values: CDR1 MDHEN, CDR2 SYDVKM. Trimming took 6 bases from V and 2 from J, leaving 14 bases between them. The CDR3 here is CASSSMRVAYEQYF. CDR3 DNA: TGTGCCAGCAGCTCGATGCGGGTGGCCTACGAGCAGTACTTC.

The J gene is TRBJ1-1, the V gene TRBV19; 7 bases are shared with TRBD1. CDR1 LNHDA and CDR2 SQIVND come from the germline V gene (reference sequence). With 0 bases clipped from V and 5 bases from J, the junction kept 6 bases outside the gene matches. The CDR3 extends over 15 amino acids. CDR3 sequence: CASSIDKGARTEAFF. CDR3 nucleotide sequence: TGTGCCAGTAGTATAGATAAGGGGGCGCGAACTGAAGCTTTCTTT. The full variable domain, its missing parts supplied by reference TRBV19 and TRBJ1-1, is DGGITQSPKYLFRKEGQNVTLSCEQNLNHDAMYWYRQDPGQGLRLIYYSQIVNDFQKGDIAEGYSVSREKKESFPLTVTSAQKNPTAFYLCASSIDKGARTEAFFGQGTRLTVV.

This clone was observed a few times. In nucleotides, the CDR3 is TGTGCCTGGAGTTCCTGGACTAGCCTTACTCCGTACAATGAGCAGTTCTTC. Its protein is CAWSSWTSLTPYNEQFF. The J gene is TRBJ2-1, the V gene TRBV30, with 8 bases aligning to TRBD2. Germline assignment: CDR1 GTSNPN and CDR2 SVGIG (reference sequence). Unmatched junction bases numbered 13, after V lost 2 bases and J lost 4 bases. CDR3 size: 17 residues.

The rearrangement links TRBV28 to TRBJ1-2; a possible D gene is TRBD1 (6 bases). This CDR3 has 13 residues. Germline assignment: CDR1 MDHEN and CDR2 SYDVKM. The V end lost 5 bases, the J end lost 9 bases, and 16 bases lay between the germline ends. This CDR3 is CASSRTGRGSYTF. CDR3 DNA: TGTGCCAGCAGTCGTACAGGGAGAGGAAGCTACACCTTC.

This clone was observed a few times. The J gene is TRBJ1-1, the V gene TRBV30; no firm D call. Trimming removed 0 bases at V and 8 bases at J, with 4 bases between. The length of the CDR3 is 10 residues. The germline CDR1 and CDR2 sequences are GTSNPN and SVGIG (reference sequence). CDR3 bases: TGTGCCTGGAGTGTTCCAGAAGCTTTCTTT. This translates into CAWSVPEAFF.